Below, 27 T cell receptor beta chains from the same sample are listed, as sequenced in a study of T cell changes during pregnancy in multiple sclerosis. Assay: immunoSEQ multiplex PCR; the TCRdb copy retains only in-frame clones and omits some. The table lists some 21,000 clones, 89% of them singletons. This specimen was CD8+ T cells from peripheral blood mononuclear cells, taken in the second trimester of pregnancy. Receptor source: a female donor in good health, enrolled as a control in a pregnancy study.

The rearrangement links TRBV7-9 to TRBJ2-7, with TRBD2 as a possible D gene (5 bases). V gave up 5 bases and J gave up 0 bases, with 14 bases separating them. CDR1 SEHNR and CDR2 FQNEAQ come from the germline V gene (reference sequence). The CDR3 length is 15 residues. The CDR3 bases are TGTGCCAGCAGCCCTATAACTAGGAACTCCTACGAGCAGTACTTC. Translated, it gives CASSPITRNSYEQYF.

The sample holds one count of this clone. The CDR3 DNA is TGTGCCAGCAGCTTAGAGGGTTGGGGGGATAAGCAGTACTTC. Protein sequence: CASSLEGWGDKQYF. The rearrangement uses TRBV7-9 and TRBJ2-7, with D tentatively TRBD2 (6 bases). Germline CDR1 and CDR2: SEHNR and FQNEAQ (reference sequence). Trimming shortened V by 1 base and J by 8 bases, and 15 bases separated the two germline ends. The CDR3 loop spans 14 amino acids.

In its sample, this clone was seen once. V is TRBV27 and J is TRBJ2-5, with D uncertain. The ends were cut back, 3 bases at V and 2 bases at J, with 10 bases in the middle. The CDR3 runs to 14 residues. Per germline, CDR1 MNHEY and CDR2 SMNVEV (reference sequence). The DNA of the CDR3 is TGTGCCAGCAGTTTCTCCCCCAGTCAAGAGACCCAGTACTTC. This sequence encodes CASSFSPSQETQYF.

The J gene is TRBJ1-5, the V gene TRBV15, with a weak D call TRBD1 (5 bases). CDR3 length equals 14 residues. Trimming removed 5 bases from V and 7 bases from J, with 15 bases in between. Germline V gives CDR1 LNHNV, CDR2 YYDKDF (reference sequence). The CDR3 region is CATSVRRGGQPQHF. DNA for the CDR3: TGTGCCACCAGCGTCAGGAGGGGTGGCCAGCCCCAGCATTTT.

This clone appeared once. This chain connects TRBV5-6 to TRBJ2-3; 9 bases agree with TRBD1. Germline CDR1 reads SGHDT; CDR2 reads YYEEEE. The CDR3 totals 11 residues. J lost 14 bases, V lost 3 bases, and 4 bases had no gene match. CDR3 nucleotides: TGTGCCAGCAGCTCCGGGACAGGGTGGTATTTT. Amino acids: CASSSGTGWYF.

This sequence joins TRBV7-8 and TRBJ2-3; 11 bases line up with TRBD2. Losses at the gene ends were 3 bases for V and 0 bases for J; bases not matched to a gene: 11. In germline, CDR1 is SGHVS, CDR2 FQNEAQ. This CDR3 region has 19 residues. The CDR3 protein is CASSFPLLAGETSTDTQYF. The CDR3 coding sequence is TGTGCCAGCAGCTTCCCCCTACTAGCGGGGGAAACTAGCACAGATACGCAGTATTTT.

A few counts support this clone. This chain links TRBV4-2 with TRBJ2-7, with TRBD1 matching over 9 bases. CDR3 length equals 16 residues. Germline CDR1 and CDR2: LGHNA and YNFKEQ. The V segment lost 0 bases and the J segment 5 bases; nucleotides outside the gene matches: 8. CDR3 residues: CASSQDMGQGHDEQYF. The CDR3 DNA reads as TGTGCCAGCAGCCAAGATATGGGACAGGGCCACGACGAGCAGTACTTC.

The chain carries TRBV27 and TRBJ2-7; no definite D call. Germline V gene sequence: CDR1 MNHEY, CDR2 SMNVEV (reference sequence). The CDR3 has 13 amino acids. V shed 3 bases and J shed 6 bases, with 12 bases lying between them. CDR3 amino acids: CASSLTRSAEQYF. The CDR3 bases are TGTGCCAGCAGTTTGACCCGGAGTGCCGAGCAGTACTTC.

In this sample, this clone turned up a few times. The chain employs TRBV30 and TRBJ1-6; D gene ambiguous. The CDR3 is 13 residues long. The V and J ends lost 2 bases and 12 bases respectively, with 14 bases between them. Germline V gives CDR1 GTSNPN, CDR2 SVGIG (reference sequence). The CDR3 is CAWSQREVQPLHF. The CDR3 nucleotides read TGTGCCTGGAGTCAACGAGAGGTCCAACCCCTCCACTTT. Together with reference TRBV30 and TRBJ1-6, the CDR3 gives the full variable domain: SQTIHQWPATLVQPVGSPLSLECTVEGTSNPNLYWYRQAAGRGLQLLFYSVGIGQISSEVPQNLSASRPQDRQFILSSKKLLLSDSGFYLCAWSQREVQPLHFGNGTRLTVT.

V gene TRBV10-3 combines with J gene TRBJ2-1, with a possible D match to TRBD2 (6 bases). This CDR3 region has 17 residues. The V and J ends lost 0 bases and 0 bases respectively, with 12 bases between them. CDR1 and CDR2 from the germline V gene are ENHRY and SYGVKD. The CDR3 DNA reads TGTGCCATCAGTGAGTCAAACACCGGGAGCTCCTACAATGAGCAGTTCTTC. It codes for CAISESNTGSSYNEQFF.

The rearrangement uses TRBV2 and TRBJ2-1, with a possible D match to TRBD2 (6 bases). The CDR3 length is 13 residues. In germline, CDR1 is SNHLY, CDR2 FYNNEI. V lost 10 bases to trimming and J lost 4 bases, with 14 bases between them. The CDR3 bases are TGTGCCACCCTGACCGGGACTTACAATGAGCAGTTCTTC. Protein sequence: CATLTGTYNEQFF. Full variable domain (remainder filled in from reference TRBV2 and TRBJ2-1): EPEVTQTPSHQVTQMGQEVILRCVPISNHLYFYWYRQILGQKVEFLVSFYNNEISEKSEIFDDQFSVERPDGSNFTLKIRSTKLEDSAMYFCATLTGTYNEQFFGPGTRLTVL.

The sample holds one count of this clone. The V call is TRBV28, the J call TRBJ1-6; 7 positions match TRBD1. The J segment lost 11 bases and the V segment lost 2 bases, leaving 18 bases of the junction unmatched. CDR1 is MDHEN, CDR2 SYDVKM, per germline. The CDR3 loop spans 18 amino acids. CDR3 nucleotides: TGTGCCAGCAGTTTAAAAGGACAGGTTTACCTCGGACAAGCACCCCTCCACTTT. It is translated as CASSLKGQVYLGQAPLHF.

The chain links TRBV7-3 to TRBJ2-7; 10 bases agree with TRBD1. The CDR3 is made up of 15 amino acids. Trimming took 4 bases from V and 5 from J; bases not matched to a gene: 8. Per germline, CDR1 SGHTA and CDR2 FQGTGA. In nucleotides, the CDR3 is TGTGCCAGCAGCTCCGGGACAGGGGAGTTCCACGAGCAGTACTTC. Its translation is CASSSGTGEFHEQYF.

This chain uses TRBV5-6 with TRBJ1-1, with no clear D. CDR3 length: 14 amino acids. The germline CDR1 and CDR2 sequences are SGHDT and YYEEEE. The V end lost 4 bases, the J end lost 4 bases, and 14 bases lay between the germline ends. The CDR3 sequence: CASSAPPRVTEAFF. The CDR3 nucleotides read TGTGCCAGCAGCGCGCCCCCGAGAGTCACTGAAGCTTTCTTT.

This chain joins TRBV9 and TRBJ1-4, with TRBD1 matching over 10 bases. The J segment lost 7 bases and the V segment lost 3 bases, leaving 6 bases of the junction unmatched. Per the germline V gene, CDR1 is SGDLS and CDR2 is YYNGEE. This CDR3 comprises 15 residues. The CDR3 region is CASSGGQGLAEKLFF. In DNA, the CDR3 is TGTGCCAGCAGCGGGGGACAGGGGTTGGCTGAAAAACTGTTTTTT.

This CDR3 is CASSADSYGYTF. The CDR3, as DNA: TGTGCCAGCAGCGCCGACAGTTATGGCTACACCTTC. The chain has TRBV9 and TRBJ1-2; weak D call: TRBD1 (5 bases). This CDR3 region has 12 residues. The ends were cut back, 3 bases at V and 5 bases at J, with 8 bases in the middle. From germline, CDR1 is SGDLS and CDR2 YYNGEE.

By share of the sample, this clone is medium-sized. This chain links TRBV19 with TRBJ1-4; 9 bases map to TRBD1. Germline lookup yields CDR1 LNHDA and CDR2 SQIVND (reference sequence). Losses at the gene ends were 8 bases for V and 1 base for J; bases not matched to a gene: 8. The CDR3 length is 16 residues. The CDR3 protein is CASSPGQGGTNEKLFF. The CDR3 bases are TGTGCCAGTTCGCCGGGACAGGGTGGAACTAATGAAAAACTGTTTTTT.

This chain links TRBV6-1 with TRBJ1-4; perhaps TRBD1 as D (5 bases). The CDR3 extends over 15 amino acids. Germline V gene sequence: CDR1 MNHNS, CDR2 SASEGT. Trimming cost V 2 bases and J 4 bases, with 11 bases left between them. CDR3 residues: CASSELGGVNEKLFF. Here the CDR3 DNA reads TGTGCCAGCAGTGAACTCGGAGGGGTTAATGAAAAACTGTTTTTT.

The chain uses TRBV6-4 and TRBJ2-1; 9 nucleotides match TRBD2. The CDR3 consists of 15 residues. Trimming at V came to 2 bases and at J to 8 bases, leaving 7 bases not matched to a gene. Germline CDR1 MRHNA, CDR2 SNTAGT. The chain's CDR3 is CASSDVLSGSDEQFF. CDR3 in DNA: TGTGCCAGCAGTGACGTTCTTAGCGGGAGTGATGAGCAGTTCTTC.

The chain recombines TRBV2 with TRBJ1-2; D uncertain. The V gene's germline CDR1 is SNHLY and CDR2 FYNNEI. V lost 4 bases and J lost 2, with 11 bases in between. This CDR3 has 14 amino acids. The CDR3 DNA reads TGTGCCAGCAGTGTCATTGCGGGAAACTATGGCTACACCTTC. It yields the protein CASSVIAGNYGYTF.

This clone showed up just once. This chain joins TRBV19 and TRBJ2-4; 7 nucleotides agree with TRBD1. This CDR3 has 14 amino acids. V lost 5 bases to trimming and J lost 7 bases; unmatched junction nucleotides: 8. The germline gives CDR1 LNHDA, CDR2 SQIVND (reference sequence). CDR3 DNA sequence: TGTGCCAGTAGTCGTGACAGGGTAGGGAACATTCAGTACTTC. It yields the protein CASSRDRVGNIQYF. The full variable domain, its missing parts supplied by reference TRBV19 and TRBJ2-4, is DGGITQSPKYLFRKEGQNVTLSCEQNLNHDAMYWYRQDPGQGLRLIYYSQIVNDFQKGDIAEGYSVSREKKESFPLTVTSAQKNPTAFYLCASSRDRVGNIQYFGAGTRLSVL.

The J gene is TRBJ2-6, the V gene TRBV7-9; D is ambiguous. The V end was cut by 10 bases, the J end by 0 bases, with 16 bases between. The CDR3 is 16 residues long. Looked up from germline, CDR1 is SEHNR and CDR2 is FQNEAQ (reference sequence). The CDR3 DNA follows: TGTGCCACCGGGTTTTTACGCAACTCTGGGGCCAACGTCCTGACTTTC. Its protein is CATGFLRNSGANVLTF.

This clone appeared a single time. Germline is not matched at one junction end, which may reflect a read error. The V call is TRBV19, the J call TRBJ1-2; a weak D match, TRBD1 (5 bases). The CDR3 consists of 16 residues. CDR1 LNHDA and CDR2 SQIVND come from the germline V gene (reference sequence). The CDR3 DNA follows: TGTGCCAGCCGTAAGTCGGCGGGGCACAGAGCCGATGGGTACACCTTC. It encodes CASRKSAGHRADGYTF.

The table lists this clone with a count of one. This chain joins TRBV6-4 and TRBJ1-3; D unresolved. V dropped 5 bases and J dropped 10 bases, with 6 bases sitting between them. Germline-derived CDR1 and CDR2 are MRHNA and SNTAGT. CDR3 length: 10 amino acids. In DNA, the CDR3 is TGTGCCAGCAGTAAGCTGACCATATATTTT. As protein: CASSKLTIYF.

This chain connects TRBV7-9 to TRBJ1-5, with 9 bases matching TRBD1. Trimming cost V 4 bases and J 4 bases; bases outside gene matches: 5. Germline V lookup: CDR1 SEHNR, CDR2 FQNEAQ (reference sequence). The CDR3 totals 15 residues. This CDR3 reads CASSYTGTGNQPQHF. CDR3 coding DNA: TGTGCCAGCAGCTATACCGGGACAGGGAATCAGCCCCAGCATTTT.

This clone was detected only once. The chain links TRBV2 to TRBJ2-3; D perhaps matches TRBD2 (5 bases). Germline V CDR1 and CDR2: SNHLY, FYNNEI. The CDR3 length is 14 residues. Trimming left V 5 bases short and J 4 bases short, with 13 bases between. The CDR3, as DNA: TGTGCCAGCAGTTGGACTGGGATAGCAGATACGCAGTATTTT. Protein: CASSWTGIADTQYF.

This chain connects TRBV6-5 to TRBJ2-5; 11 nucleotides match TRBD2. This CDR3 contains 15 residues. Germline CDR1 is MNHEY and CDR2 is SVGAGI. V was pared by 3 bases and J by 5 bases, with 5 bases of the junction left unmatched. Here the CDR3 DNA reads TGTGCCAGCAGTTATATAGCGGGAGGGTTGGAGACCCAGTACTTC. Residues: CASSYIAGGLETQYF.